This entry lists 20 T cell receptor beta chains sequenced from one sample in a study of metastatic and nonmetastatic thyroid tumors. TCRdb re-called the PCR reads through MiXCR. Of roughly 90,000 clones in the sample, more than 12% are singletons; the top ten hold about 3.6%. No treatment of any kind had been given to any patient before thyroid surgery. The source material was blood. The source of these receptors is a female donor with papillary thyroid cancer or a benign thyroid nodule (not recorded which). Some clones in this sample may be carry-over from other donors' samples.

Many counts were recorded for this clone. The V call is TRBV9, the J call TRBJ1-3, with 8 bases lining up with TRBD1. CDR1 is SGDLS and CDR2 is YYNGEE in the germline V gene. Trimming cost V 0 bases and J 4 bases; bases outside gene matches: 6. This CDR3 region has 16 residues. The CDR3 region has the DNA TGTGCCAGCAGCGTAGAGGCAGGGGGCGCCGGAAACACCATATATTTT. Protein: CASSVEAGGAGNTIYF.

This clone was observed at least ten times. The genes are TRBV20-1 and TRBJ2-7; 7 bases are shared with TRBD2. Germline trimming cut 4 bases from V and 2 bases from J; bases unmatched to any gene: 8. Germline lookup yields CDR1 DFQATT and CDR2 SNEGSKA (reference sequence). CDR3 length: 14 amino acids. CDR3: CSANWGGTTYEQYF. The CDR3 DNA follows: TGCAGTGCTAATTGGGGAGGGACCACCTACGAGCAGTACTTC.

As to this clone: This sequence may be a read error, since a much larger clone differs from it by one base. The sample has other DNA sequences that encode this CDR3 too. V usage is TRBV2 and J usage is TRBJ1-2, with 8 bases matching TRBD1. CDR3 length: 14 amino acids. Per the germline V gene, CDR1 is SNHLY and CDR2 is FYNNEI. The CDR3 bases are TGTGCAAGCAGTAGGACAGGGAGTACCTATGGCTACACCTTC. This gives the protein CASSRTGSTYGYTF.

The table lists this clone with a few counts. The CDR3 nucleotides read TGTGCCAGCAGCCTGGGGACGGGGCCCACCTACGAGCAGTACTTC. Translated: CASSLGTGPTYEQYF. The chain carries TRBV5-4 and TRBJ2-7, with D perhaps TRBD1 or TRBD2 (5 bases each). The germline CDR1 and CDR2 sequences are SGHNT and YYREEE (reference sequence). The CDR3 contains 15 residues. Deletions cut 4 bases from V and 2 bases from J, with 16 bases between.

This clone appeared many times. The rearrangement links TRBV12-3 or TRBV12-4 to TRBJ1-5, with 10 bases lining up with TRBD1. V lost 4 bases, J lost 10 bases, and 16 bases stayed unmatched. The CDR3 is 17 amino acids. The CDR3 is CASSSATTGGGNRPQHF. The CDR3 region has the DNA TGTGCCAGCAGTTCGGCCACGACAGGGGGCGGAAATAGACCCCAGCATTTT.

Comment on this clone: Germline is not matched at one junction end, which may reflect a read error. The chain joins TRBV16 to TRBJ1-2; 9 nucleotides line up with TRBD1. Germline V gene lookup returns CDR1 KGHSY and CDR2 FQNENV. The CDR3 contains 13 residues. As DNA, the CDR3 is TGTGCCGGCAGCCGGGACAGGGTCTATGGCTACACCTTC. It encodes CAGSRDRVYGYTF.

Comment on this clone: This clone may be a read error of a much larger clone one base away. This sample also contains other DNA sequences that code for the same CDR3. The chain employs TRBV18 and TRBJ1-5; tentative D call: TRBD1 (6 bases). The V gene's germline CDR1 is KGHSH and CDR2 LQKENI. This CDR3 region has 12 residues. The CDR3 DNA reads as TGTGCTAGCTCAACGGGGGACACGACCCAGCATTTT. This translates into CASSTGDTTQHF.

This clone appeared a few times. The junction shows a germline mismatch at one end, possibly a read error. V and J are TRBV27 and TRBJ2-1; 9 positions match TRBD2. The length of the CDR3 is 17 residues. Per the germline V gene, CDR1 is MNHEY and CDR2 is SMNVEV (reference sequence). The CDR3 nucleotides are TGTGCCGGCAGTTCGCCTCGGACTAGCGTGGGGAGAAATGAGCAGTTCTTC. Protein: CAGSSPRTSVGRNEQFF.

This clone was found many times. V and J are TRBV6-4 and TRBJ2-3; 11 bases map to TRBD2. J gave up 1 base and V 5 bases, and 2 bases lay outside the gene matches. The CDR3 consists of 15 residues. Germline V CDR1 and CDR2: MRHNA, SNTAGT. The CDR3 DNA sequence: TGTGCCAGCAGTCCTAGCGGGGGGCGCACAGATACGCAGTATTTT. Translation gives CASSPSGGRTDTQYF.

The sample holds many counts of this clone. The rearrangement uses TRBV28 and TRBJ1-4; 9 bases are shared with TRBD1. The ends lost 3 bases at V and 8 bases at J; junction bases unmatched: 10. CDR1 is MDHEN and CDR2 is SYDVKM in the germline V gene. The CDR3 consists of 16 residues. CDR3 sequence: CASSFVRGQGEEKLFF. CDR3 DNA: TGTGCCAGCAGTTTTGTTCGGGGACAGGGAGAGGAAAAACTGTTTTTT.

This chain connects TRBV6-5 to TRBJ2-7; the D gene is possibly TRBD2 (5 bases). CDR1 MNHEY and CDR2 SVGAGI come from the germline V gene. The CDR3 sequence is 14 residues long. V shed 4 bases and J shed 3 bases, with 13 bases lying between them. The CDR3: CASSLNRGYYEQYF. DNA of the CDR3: TGTGCCAGCAGTTTGAATCGGGGATACTACGAGCAGTACTTC.

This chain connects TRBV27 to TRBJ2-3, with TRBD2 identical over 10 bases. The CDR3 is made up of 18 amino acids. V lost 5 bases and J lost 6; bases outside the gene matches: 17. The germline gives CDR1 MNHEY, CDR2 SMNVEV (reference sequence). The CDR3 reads CASSLNRAGGENWDTQYF. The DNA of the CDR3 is TGTGCCAGCAGTCTCAACCGAGCGGGGGGGGAGAATTGGGATACGCAGTATTTT.

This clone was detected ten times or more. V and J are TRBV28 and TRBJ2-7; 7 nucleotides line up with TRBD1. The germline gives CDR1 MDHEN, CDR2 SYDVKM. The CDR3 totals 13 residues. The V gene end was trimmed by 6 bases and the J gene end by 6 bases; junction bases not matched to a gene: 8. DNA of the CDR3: TGTGCCAGCAGCGATAGCTCAGGGGGCGAGCAGTACTTC. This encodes CASSDSSGGEQYF.

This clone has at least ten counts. The CDR3 region is CASSQDVGVGYNEQFF. The CDR3 nucleotides read TGTGCCAGCAGCCAAGACGTTGGGGTGGGGTACAATGAGCAGTTCTTC. The chain recombines TRBV14 with TRBJ2-1; D not resolved. Between the trimmed V and J ends, which lost 0 bases and 4 bases, there was a span of 13 bases. The CDR3 length is 16 residues. Germline V lookup: CDR1 SGHDN, CDR2 FVKESK.

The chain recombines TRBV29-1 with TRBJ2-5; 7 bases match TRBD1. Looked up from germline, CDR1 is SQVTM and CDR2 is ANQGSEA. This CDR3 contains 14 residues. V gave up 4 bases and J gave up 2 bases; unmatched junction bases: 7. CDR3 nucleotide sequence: TGCAGCGTTGCCCAAAGGGACAGACAAGAGACCCAGTACTTC. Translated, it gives CSVAQRDRQETQYF.

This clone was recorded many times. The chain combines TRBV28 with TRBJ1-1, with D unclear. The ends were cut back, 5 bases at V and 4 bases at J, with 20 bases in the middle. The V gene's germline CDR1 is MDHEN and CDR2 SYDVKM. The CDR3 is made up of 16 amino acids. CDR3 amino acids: CASSPPWWGMGTEAFF. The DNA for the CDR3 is TGTGCCAGCAGTCCCCCTTGGTGGGGAATGGGCACTGAAGCTTTCTTT.

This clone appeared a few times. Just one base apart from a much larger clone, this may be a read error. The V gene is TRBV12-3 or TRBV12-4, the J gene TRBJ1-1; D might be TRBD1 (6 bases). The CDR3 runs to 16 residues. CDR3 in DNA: TGTGCCAGCAGCCCGACTGTCAGGGGTTTGAACACTGAGGCTTTCTTT. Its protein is CASSPTVRGLNTEAFF.

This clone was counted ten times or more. The CDR3 DNA follows: TGTGCTAGTGGTTTGGGCGGCACAGATACGCAGTATTTT. This translates into CASGLGGTDTQYF. The genes are TRBV12-5 and TRBJ2-3; D ambiguous. Germline assignment: CDR1 LGHNT and CDR2 FRNRAP. CDR3 length: 13 residues. V dropped 1 base and J dropped 1 base, with 3 bases sitting between them.

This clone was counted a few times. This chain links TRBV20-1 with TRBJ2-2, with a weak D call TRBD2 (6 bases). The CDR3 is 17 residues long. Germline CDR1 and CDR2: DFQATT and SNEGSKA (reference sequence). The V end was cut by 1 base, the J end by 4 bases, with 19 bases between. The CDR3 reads CSARGGDRPYRTGELFF. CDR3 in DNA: TGCAGTGCTAGAGGCGGGGATCGTCCCTACCGCACCGGGGAGCTGTTTTTT.

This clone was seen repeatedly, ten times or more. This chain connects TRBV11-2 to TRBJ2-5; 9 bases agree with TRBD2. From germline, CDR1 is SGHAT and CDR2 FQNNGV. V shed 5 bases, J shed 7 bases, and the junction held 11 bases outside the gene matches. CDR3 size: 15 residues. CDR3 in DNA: TGTGCCAGCAGCACATTAGCGGGGGCCCGACGGACCCAGTACTTC. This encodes CASSTLAGARRTQYF.